Following are 10 T cell receptor beta chains from one sample sequenced in a study of blood T cell repertoires in COVID-19. Only in-frame clones appear in the TCRdb table, and some are missing; sequencing was by immunoSEQ multiplex PCR. The data hold approximately 280,000 clones, with about four fifths observed a single time. The sample was peripheral blood. The source of these receptors is a human donor with COVID-19, enrolled during active disease. The donor label of this sample is uncertain.

The chain joins TRBV18 to TRBJ1-1, with D tentatively TRBD1 (5 bases). Trimming shortened V by 2 bases and J by 5 bases, and 18 bases separated the two germline ends. This CDR3 is 16 amino acids long. Per germline, CDR1 KGHSH and CDR2 LQKENI. Here the CDR3 reads CASSPATGFLRTEAFF. DNA for the CDR3: TGTGCCAGCTCACCAGCTACAGGTTTCCTTAGGACTGAAGCTTTCTTT. Full variable domain (outside the CDR3, taken from reference TRBV18 and TRBJ1-1): NAGVMQNPRHLVRRRGQEARLRCSPMKGHSHVYWYRQLPEEGLKFMVYLQKENIIDESGMPKERFSAEFPKEGPSILRIQQVVRGDSAAYFCASSPATGFLRTEAFFGQGTRLTVV.

The chain is built from TRBV9 and TRBJ2-7, with a tentative D call TRBD1 (5 bases). Trimming took off 3 bases at V and 5 bases at J, with 18 bases between the two ends. The CDR3 spans 15 residues. Germline V CDR1 and CDR2: SGDLS, YYNGEE. The DNA for the CDR3 is TGTGCCAGCAGCGCCCGTCAGGGTTCTCTGAACGAGCAGTACTTC. Protein: CASSARQGSLNEQYF. Complete variable domain (other parts from reference TRBV9 and TRBJ2-7): DSGVTQTPKHLITATGQRVTLRCSPRSGDLSVYWYQQSLDQGLQFLIQYYNGEERAKGNILERFSAQQFPDLHSELNLSSLELGDSALYFCASSARQGSLNEQYFGPGTRLTVT.

This chain links TRBV7-9 with TRBJ2-5; D unresolved. The V end was cut by 1 base, the J end by 3 bases, with 9 bases between. CDR3 size: 14 residues. Germline V gene sequence: CDR1 SEHNR, CDR2 FQNEAQ (reference sequence). This CDR3 reads CASSLVNLEETQYF. CDR3 nucleotides: TGTGCCAGCAGCTTAGTCAACCTAGAAGAGACCCAGTACTTC.

J is TRBJ1-6 and V is TRBV14, with 10 bases fitting TRBD1. The CDR3 has 14 amino acids. Germline V CDR1 and CDR2: SGHDN, FVKESK. V shed 4 bases and J 14 bases; nucleotides not matched to a gene: 8. CDR3 bases: TGTGCCAGCAGCCCCCCCCGACAGGGGGCGGCCCTCCACTTT. Translating gives CASSPPRQGAALHF. Filled out from reference TRBV14 and TRBJ1-6, the complete variable domain reads EAGVTQFPSHSVIEKGQTVTLRCDPISGHDNLYWYRRVMGKEIKFLLHFVKESKQDESGMPNNRFLAERTGGTYSTLKVQPAELEDSGVYFCASSPPRQGAALHFGNGTRLTVT.

The rearrangement links TRBV9 to TRBJ2-7; unclear D gene. The germline V gene has CDR1 SGDLS and CDR2 YYNGEE. CDR3 length equals 15 residues. Trimming cost V 5 bases and J 4 bases, with 19 bases left between them. The CDR3 bases are TGTGCCAGCAGTGACTCCCAAGGAATCGGGTACGAGCAGTACTTC. Its translation is CASSDSQGIGYEQYF.

The chain is built from TRBV7-2 and TRBJ2-1, with D possibly matching TRBD2 (5 bases). The CDR3 is made up of 15 amino acids. V lost 0 bases, J lost 0 bases, and 6 bases lay in between. Germline V gene data show CDR1 as SGHTA and CDR2 as FQGNSA. Written as DNA, the CDR3 is TGTGCCAGCAGCTTAGCAGGACTCTCCTACAATGAGCAGTTCTTC. As protein: CASSLAGLSYNEQFF.

The rearrangement uses TRBV27 and TRBJ1-5, with 9 bases matching TRBD1. This CDR3 has 17 residues. Germline V gene sequence: CDR1 MNHEY, CDR2 SMNVEV (reference sequence). The V segment lost 5 bases and the J segment 3 bases; nucleotides outside the gene matches: 11. The CDR3 region has the DNA TGTGCCAGCAGTCCATTCCGGGACAGGGTCGCCAATCAGCCCCAGCATTTT. Translated: CASSPFRDRVANQPQHF.

J is TRBJ1-5 and V is TRBV7-8; TRBD1 matches at 9 bases. V shed 5 bases and J 7 bases; nucleotides not matched to a gene: 9. The CDR3 contains 15 residues. The germline V gene encodes CDR1 SGHVS and CDR2 FQNEAQ. The CDR3 DNA is TGTGCCAGCAGCATGGGACAGGGAAGGAACCAGCCCCAGCATTTT. This codes for CASSMGQGRNQPQHF.

There are a few counts of this clone. V gene TRBV3-1 (or the pseudogene TRBV3-2) combines with J gene TRBJ2-1; TRBD1 might be the D (6 bases). V was pared by 1 base and J by 2 bases, with 6 bases between. The CDR3 spans 14 residues. The V gene's germline CDR1 is LGHDT and CDR2 YNNKEL (reference sequence). CDR3 sequence reads: CASSQGTAYNEQFF. CDR3 coding DNA: TGTGCCAGCAGCCAAGGGACAGCCTACAATGAGCAGTTCTTC.

The chain employs TRBV7-2 and TRBJ2-2; possibly TRBD1 for D (6 bases). V was shortened by 5 bases and J by 1 base, with 8 bases between the two germline ends. Germline V lookup: CDR1 SGHTA, CDR2 FQGNSA. The CDR3 extends over 14 amino acids. The CDR3 reads CASSRGQNTGELFF. The CDR3 DNA reads TGTGCCAGCAGCCGGGGACAGAACACCGGGGAGCTGTTTTTT.